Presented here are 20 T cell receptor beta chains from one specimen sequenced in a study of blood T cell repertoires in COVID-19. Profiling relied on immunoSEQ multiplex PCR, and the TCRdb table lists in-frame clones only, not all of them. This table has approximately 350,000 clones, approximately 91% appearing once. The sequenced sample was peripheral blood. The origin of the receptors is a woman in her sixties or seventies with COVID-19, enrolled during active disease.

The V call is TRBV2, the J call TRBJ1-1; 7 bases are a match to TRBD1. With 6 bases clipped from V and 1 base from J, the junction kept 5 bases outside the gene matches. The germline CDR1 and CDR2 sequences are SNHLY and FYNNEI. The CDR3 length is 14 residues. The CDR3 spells CASRGDSQNTEAFF. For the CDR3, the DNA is TGTGCCAGCAGGGGGGACAGTCAGAACACTGAAGCTTTCTTT.

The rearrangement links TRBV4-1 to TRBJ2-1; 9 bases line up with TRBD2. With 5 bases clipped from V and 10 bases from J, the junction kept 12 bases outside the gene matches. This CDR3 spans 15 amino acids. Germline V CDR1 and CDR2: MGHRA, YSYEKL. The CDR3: CASSSGTSRSWEQFF. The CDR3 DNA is TGCGCCAGCAGCTCCGGGACTAGCAGGAGTTGGGAGCAGTTCTTC.

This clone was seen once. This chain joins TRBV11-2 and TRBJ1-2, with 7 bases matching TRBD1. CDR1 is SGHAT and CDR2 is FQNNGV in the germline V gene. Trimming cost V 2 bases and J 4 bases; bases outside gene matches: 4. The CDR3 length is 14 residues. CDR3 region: CASSLMTGTYGYTF. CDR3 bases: TGTGCCAGCAGCTTAATGACAGGGACCTATGGCTACACCTTC. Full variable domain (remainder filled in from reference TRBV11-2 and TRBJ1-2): EAGVAQSPRYKIIEKRQSVAFWCNPISGHATLYWYQQILGQGPKLLIQFQNNGVVDDSQLPKDRFSAERLKGVDSTLKIQPAKLEDSAVYLCASSLMTGTYGYTFGSGTRLTVV.

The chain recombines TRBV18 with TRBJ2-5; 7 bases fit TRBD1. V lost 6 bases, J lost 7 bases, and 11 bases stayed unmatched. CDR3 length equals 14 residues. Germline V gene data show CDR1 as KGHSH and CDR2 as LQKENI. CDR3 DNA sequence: TGTGCCAGCTCCCCCGGACAGGTATCGTCGACCCAGTACTTC. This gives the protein CASSPGQVSSTQYF.

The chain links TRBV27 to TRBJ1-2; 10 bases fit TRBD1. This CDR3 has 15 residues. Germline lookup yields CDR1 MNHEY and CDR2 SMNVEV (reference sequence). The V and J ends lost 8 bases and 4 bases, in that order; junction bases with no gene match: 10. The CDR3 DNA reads TGTGCCAGCTCGATGGGACAGGGGCTTGTCTATGGCTACACCTTC. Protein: CASSMGQGLVYGYTF.

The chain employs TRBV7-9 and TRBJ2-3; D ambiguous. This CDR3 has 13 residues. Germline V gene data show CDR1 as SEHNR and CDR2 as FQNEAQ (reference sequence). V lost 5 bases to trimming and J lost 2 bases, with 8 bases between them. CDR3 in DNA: TGTGCCAGCAGCCCCGACAACACAGATACGCAGTATTTT. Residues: CASSPDNTDTQYF.

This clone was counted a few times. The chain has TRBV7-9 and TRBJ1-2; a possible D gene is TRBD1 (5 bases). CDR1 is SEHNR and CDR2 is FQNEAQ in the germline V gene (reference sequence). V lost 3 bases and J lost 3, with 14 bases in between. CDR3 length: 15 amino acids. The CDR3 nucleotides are TGTGCCAGCAGCTTCGACCCGGGCAGGGACTATGGCTACACCTTC. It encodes CASSFDPGRDYGYTF. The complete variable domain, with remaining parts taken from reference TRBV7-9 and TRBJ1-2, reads DTGVSQNPRHKITKRGQNVTFRCDPISEHNRLYWYRQTLGQGPEFLTYFQNEAQLEKSRLLSDRFSAERPKGSFSTLEIQRTEQGDSAMYLCASSFDPGRDYGYTFGSGTRLTVV.

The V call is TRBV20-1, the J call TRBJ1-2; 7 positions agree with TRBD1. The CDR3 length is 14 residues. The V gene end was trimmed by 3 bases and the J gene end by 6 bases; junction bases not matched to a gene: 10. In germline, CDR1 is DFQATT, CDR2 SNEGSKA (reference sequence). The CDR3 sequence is CSASLPGGSNGYTF. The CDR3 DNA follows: TGCAGTGCTAGTTTGCCAGGGGGTTCGAATGGCTACACCTTC.

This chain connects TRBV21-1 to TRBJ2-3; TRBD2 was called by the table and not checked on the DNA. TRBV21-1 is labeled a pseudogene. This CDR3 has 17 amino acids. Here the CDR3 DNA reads TGTGCCAGCAGCAACGGTCCGGTGGTTCTGGGCACAGATACGCAGTATTTT. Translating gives CASSNGPVVLGTDTQYF.

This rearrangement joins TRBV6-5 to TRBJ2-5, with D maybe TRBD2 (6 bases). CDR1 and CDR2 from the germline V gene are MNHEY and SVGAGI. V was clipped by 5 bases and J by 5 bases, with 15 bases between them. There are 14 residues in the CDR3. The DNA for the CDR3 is TGTGCCAGCAGTCGGCCGGGGGTGGGGGAGACCCAGTACTTC. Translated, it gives CASSRPGVGETQYF.

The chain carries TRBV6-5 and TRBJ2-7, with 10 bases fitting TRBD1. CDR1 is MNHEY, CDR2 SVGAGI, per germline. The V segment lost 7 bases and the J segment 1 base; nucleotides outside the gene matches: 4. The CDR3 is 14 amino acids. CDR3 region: CASMAGQGSYEQYF. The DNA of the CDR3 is TGTGCCAGCATGGCGGGACAGGGGTCCTACGAGCAGTACTTC.

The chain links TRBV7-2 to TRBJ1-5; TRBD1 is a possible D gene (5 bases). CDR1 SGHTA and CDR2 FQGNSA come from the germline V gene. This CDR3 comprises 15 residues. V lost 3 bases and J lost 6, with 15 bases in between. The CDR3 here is CASSLTPGNGQPQHF. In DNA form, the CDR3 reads TGTGCCAGCAGCTTGACCCCAGGGAACGGTCAGCCCCAGCATTTT.

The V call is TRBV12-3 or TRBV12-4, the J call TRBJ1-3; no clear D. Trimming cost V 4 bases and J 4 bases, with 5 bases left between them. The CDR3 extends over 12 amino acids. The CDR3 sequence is CASSSLGNTIYF. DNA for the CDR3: TGTGCCAGCAGTTCACTGGGAAACACCATATATTTT.

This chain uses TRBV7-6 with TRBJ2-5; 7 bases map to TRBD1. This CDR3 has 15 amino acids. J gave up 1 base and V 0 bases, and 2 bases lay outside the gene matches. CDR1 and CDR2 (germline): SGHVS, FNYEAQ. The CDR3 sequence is CASSLASGGQETQYF. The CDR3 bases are TGTGCCAGCAGCTTAGCGTCAGGGGGCCAAGAGACCCAGTACTTC.

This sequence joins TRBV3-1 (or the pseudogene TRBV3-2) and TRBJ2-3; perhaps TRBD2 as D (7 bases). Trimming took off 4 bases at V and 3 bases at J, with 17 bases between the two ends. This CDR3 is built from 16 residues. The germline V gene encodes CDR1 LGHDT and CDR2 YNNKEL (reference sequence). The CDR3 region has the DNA TGTGCCAGCAGCCCTCCCCGGGGGGCTATGACAGATACGCAGTATTTT. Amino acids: CASSPPRGAMTDTQYF.

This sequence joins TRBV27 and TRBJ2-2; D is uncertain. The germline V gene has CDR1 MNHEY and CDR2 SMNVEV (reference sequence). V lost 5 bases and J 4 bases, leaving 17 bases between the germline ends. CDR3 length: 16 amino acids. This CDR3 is CASSQITTFRTGELFF. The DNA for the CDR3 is TGTGCCAGCAGTCAAATCACTACTTTCCGCACCGGGGAGCTGTTTTTT.

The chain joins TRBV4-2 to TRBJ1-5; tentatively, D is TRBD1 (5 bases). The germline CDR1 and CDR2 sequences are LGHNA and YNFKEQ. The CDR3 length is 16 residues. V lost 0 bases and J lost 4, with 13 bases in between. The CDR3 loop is CASSQDRQIPNQPQHF. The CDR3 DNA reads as TGTGCCAGCAGCCAAGATAGACAGATTCCTAATCAGCCCCAGCATTTT.

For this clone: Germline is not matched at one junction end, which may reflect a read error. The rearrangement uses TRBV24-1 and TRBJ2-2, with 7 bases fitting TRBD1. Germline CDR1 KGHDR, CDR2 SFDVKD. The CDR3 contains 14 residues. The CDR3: CATTDRANTGELFF. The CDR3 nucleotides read TGTGCCACCACAGACAGGGCGAATACCGGGGAGCTGTTTTTT.

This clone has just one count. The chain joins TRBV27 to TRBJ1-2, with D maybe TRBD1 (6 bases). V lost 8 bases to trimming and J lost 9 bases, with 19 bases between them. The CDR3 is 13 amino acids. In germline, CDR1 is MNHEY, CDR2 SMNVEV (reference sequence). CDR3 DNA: TGTGCCAGCCAGAAGCAGGGGTTGAATAGCTACACCTTC. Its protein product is CASQKQGLNSYTF.

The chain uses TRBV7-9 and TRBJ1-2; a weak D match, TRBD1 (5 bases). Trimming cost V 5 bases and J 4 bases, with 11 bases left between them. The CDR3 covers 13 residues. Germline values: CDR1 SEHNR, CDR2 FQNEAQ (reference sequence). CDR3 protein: CASSPQGGYGYTF. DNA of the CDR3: TGTGCCAGCAGCCCCCAGGGTGGCTATGGCTACACCTTC.